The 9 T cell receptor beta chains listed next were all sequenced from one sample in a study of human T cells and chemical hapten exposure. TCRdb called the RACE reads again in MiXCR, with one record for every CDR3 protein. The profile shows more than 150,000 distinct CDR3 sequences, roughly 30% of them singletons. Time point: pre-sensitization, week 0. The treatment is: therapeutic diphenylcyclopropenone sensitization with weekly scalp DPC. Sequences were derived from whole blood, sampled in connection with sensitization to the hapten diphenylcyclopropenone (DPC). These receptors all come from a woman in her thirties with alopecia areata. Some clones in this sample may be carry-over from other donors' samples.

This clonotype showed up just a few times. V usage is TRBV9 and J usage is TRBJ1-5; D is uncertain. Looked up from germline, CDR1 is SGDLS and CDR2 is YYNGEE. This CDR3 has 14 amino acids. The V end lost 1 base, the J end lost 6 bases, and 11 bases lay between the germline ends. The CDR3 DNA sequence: TGTGCCAGCAGCGTATTATCGGAAGGTCAGCCCCAGCATTTT. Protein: CASSVLSEGQPQHF. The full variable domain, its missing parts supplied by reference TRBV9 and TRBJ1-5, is DSGVTQTPKHLITATGQRVTLRCSPRSGDLSVYWYQQSLDQGLQFLIQYYNGEERAKGNILERFSAQQFPDLHSELNLSSLELGDSALYFCASSVLSEGQPQHFGDGTRLSIL.

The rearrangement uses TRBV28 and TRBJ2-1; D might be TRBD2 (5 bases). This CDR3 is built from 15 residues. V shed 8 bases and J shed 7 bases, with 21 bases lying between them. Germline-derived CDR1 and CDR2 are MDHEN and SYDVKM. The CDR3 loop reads CASGSSSEARNEQFF. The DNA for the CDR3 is TGTGCCAGCGGTTCCTCCTCGGAGGCCCGGAATGAGCAGTTCTTC.

This CDR3 reads CASSPQDSYEQYF. DNA for the CDR3: TGTGCCAGCAGTCCTCAAGACTCCTACGAGCAGTACTTC. The V and J genes are TRBV6-5 and TRBJ2-7; D uncertain. Looked up from germline, CDR1 is MNHEY and CDR2 is SVGAGI. The V end was cut by 5 bases, the J end by 0 bases, with 8 bases between. The CDR3 spans 13 residues.

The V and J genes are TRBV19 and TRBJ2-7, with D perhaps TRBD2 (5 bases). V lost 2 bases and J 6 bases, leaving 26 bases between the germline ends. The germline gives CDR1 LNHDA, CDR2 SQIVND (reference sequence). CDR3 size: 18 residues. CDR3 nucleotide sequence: TGTGCCAGTAGTATACTTCACGAGGGCTCATGGACGGGTGGCGAGCAGTACTTC. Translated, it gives CASSILHEGSWTGGEQYF.

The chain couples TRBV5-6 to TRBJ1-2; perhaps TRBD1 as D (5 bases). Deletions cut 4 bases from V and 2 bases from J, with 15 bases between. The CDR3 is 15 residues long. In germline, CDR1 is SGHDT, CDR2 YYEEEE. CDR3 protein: CASSLDGTVNYGYTF. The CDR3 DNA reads TGTGCCAGCAGCCTGGACGGGACGGTCAACTATGGCTACACCTTC.

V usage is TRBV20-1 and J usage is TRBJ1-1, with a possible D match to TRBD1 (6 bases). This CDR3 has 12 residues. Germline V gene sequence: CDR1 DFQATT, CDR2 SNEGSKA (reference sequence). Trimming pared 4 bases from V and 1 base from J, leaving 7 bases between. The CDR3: CSATDRNTEAFF. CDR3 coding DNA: TGCAGTGCTACGGACAGGAACACTGAAGCTTTCTTT.

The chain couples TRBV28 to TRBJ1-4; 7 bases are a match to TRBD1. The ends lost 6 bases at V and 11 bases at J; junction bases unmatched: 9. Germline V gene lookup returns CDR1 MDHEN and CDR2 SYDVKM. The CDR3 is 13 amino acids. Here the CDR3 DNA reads TGTGCCAGCAGAGCACCAAAACAGGGGAAACTGTTTTTT. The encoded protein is CASRAPKQGKLFF. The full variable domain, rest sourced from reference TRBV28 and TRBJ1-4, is DVKVTQSSRYLVKRTGEKVFLECVQDMDHENMFWYRQDPGLGLRLIYFSYDVKMKEKGDIPEGYSVSREKKERFSLILESASTNQTSMYLCASRAPKQGKLFFGSGTQLSVL.

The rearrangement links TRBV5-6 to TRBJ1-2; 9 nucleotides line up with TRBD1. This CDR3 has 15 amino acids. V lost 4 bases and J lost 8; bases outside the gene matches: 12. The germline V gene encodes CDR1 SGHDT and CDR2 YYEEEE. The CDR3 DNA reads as TGTGCCAGCAGCGGGACAGGGAATCGACGCTGGGGCTACACCTTC. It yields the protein CASSGTGNRRWGYTF.

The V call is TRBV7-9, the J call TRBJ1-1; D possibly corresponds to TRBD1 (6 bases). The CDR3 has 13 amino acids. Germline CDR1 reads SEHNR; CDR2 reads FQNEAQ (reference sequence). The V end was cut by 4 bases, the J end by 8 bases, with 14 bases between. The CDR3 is CASSSTATGEAFF. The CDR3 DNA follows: TGTGCCAGCAGCTCTACCGCCACAGGGGAAGCTTTCTTT.